This T cell receptor (beta chain) is drawn from a study of blood T cell repertoires in COVID-19. Looking at the study overall: Acute-phase and convalescent COVID-19 samples originated in the United States, Italy and Spain. PBMCs, B-cell-depleted T cells, or T cells were the source of the cDNA or gDNA that made up the material.

This clone has ten or more counts. Original analysis: Estimates of nucleated cell counts were drawn from the amplification of reference gene primers. Method: immunoSEQ multiplex PCR; TCRdb's copy keeps in-frame clones and lacks some. V and J calls and clone size follow that table, whereas D and trimming were derived from the DNA. Of about 230,000 clones in the sample, roughly 80% are singletons; the top ten hold about 7.4%. The CDR3 spans 15 residues. Looked up from germline, CDR1 is WSHSY and CDR2 is SAAADI. The J segment lost 3 bases and the V segment lost 9 bases, leaving 8 bases of the junction unmatched.

The material sequenced was peripheral blood. The chain links TRBV10-2 to TRBJ2-2; 9 positions agree with TRBD2. The sequence was collected from a woman older than 75 with acute or convalescent COVID-19. The CDR3 DNA is TGCGCCAGTAAACCGGGACTAGCATACACCGGGGAGCTGTTTTTT. Its translation: CASKPGLAYTGELFF.